The 15 T cell receptor beta chains listed next were all sequenced from one sample in a study of OX40 agonist ivuxolimab in advanced cancers. This table comes from immunoSEQ multiplex PCR, and its TCRdb copy is limited to in-frame clones, with some not included. The repertoire consists of 84,000 or so clones, with 75% to 90% occurring once and the leading ten covering approximately 2.6%. Material: CD4+ or CD8+ T cells sorted from blood, obtained in a trial of the OX40 agonist ivuxolimab. These receptors were collected from an adult with an advanced solid tumor such as melanoma, head and neck, liver or kidney cancer.

The chain carries TRBV19 and TRBJ1-5; D gene ambiguous. The germline V and J ends were trimmed by 8 bases and 0 bases, with 8 bases remaining between them. Per the germline V gene, CDR1 is LNHDA and CDR2 is SQIVND (reference sequence). The CDR3 is 13 residues long. In DNA form, the CDR3 reads TGTGCCAGTCGCAGGTATAGCAATCAGCCCCAGCATTTT. Protein product: CASRRYSNQPQHF. The variable domain in full, with the rest retrieved from reference TRBV19 and TRBJ1-5, is DGGITQSPKYLFRKEGQNVTLSCEQNLNHDAMYWYRQDPGQGLRLIYYSQIVNDFQKGDIAEGYSVSREKKESFPLTVTSAQKNPTAFYLCASRRYSNQPQHFGDGTRLSIL.

The genes are TRBV7-2 and TRBJ1-2, with 7 bases aligning to TRBD1. The CDR3 has 15 amino acids. CDR1 and CDR2 from the germline V gene are SGHTA and FQGNSA. V shed 5 bases and J 4 bases; nucleotides not matched to a gene: 10. This chain's CDR3 is CASSPRQGEVYGYTF. CDR3 DNA sequence: TGTGCCAGCAGCCCCAGACAGGGTGAAGTCTATGGCTACACCTTC.

This CDR3 reads CTSSTGTSGATGELFF. CDR3 DNA: TGCACCAGCAGCACCGGGACTAGCGGGGCCACCGGGGAGCTGTTTTTT. The chain has TRBV1 and TRBJ2-2; the D call of TRBD2 is as the table states it, not checked on the DNA. TRBV1 is a recognized pseudogene. CDR3 length equals 16 residues.

This chain connects TRBV6-6 to TRBJ2-1; D is uncertain. The CDR3 length is 11 residues. From germline, CDR1 is MNHNY and CDR2 SVGAGI (reference sequence). V lost 5 bases and J 8 bases, leaving 7 bases between the germline ends. CDR3 coding DNA: TGTGCCAGCAGTCCCTATGATGAGCAGTTCTTC. It specifies CASSPYDEQFF.

The chain uses TRBV19 and TRBJ1-6, with unresolved D. This CDR3 is 14 amino acids long. Looked up from germline, CDR1 is LNHDA and CDR2 is SQIVND (reference sequence). V was clipped by 1 base and J by 11 bases, with 12 bases between them. CDR3 amino acids: CASSIGGYGAPLHF. The CDR3 DNA reads TGTGCCAGTAGTATAGGAGGGTACGGGGCACCCCTCCACTTT. The full variable domain, its missing parts supplied by reference TRBV19 and TRBJ1-6, is DGGITQSPKYLFRKEGQNVTLSCEQNLNHDAMYWYRQDPGQGLRLIYYSQIVNDFQKGDIAEGYSVSREKKESFPLTVTSAQKNPTAFYLCASSIGGYGAPLHFGNGTRLTVT.

The chain employs TRBV28 and TRBJ2-2; TRBD2 aligns across 14 bases. Trimming took 3 bases from V and 13 from J; bases not matched to a gene: 7. The germline V gene has CDR1 MDHEN and CDR2 SYDVKM. This CDR3 is 15 amino acids long. The CDR3 bases are TGTGCCAGCAGTTTGGGACTAGCGGGGGTACCGGGGCTGTTTTTT. This gives the protein CASSLGLAGVPGLFF.

The J gene is TRBJ1-2, the V gene TRBV5-1; 11 positions match TRBD1. The CDR3 loop spans 16 amino acids. Germline loops: CDR1 SGHRS, CDR2 YFSETQ. With V trimmed by 0 bases and J by 8 bases, 9 bases remained unmatched. The CDR3 sequence: CASSLGLSDRGQGYTF. The CDR3 nucleotides read TGCGCCAGCAGCTTGGGTTTATCGGACAGGGGGCAAGGCTACACCTTC.

The genes are TRBV7-2 and TRBJ1-2, with D perhaps matching TRBD1 (6 bases). Trimming took off 5 bases at V and 4 bases at J, with 14 bases between the two ends. This CDR3 is built from 14 residues. Germline values: CDR1 SGHTA, CDR2 FQGNSA. This CDR3 reads CASSPQGGPYGYTF. The CDR3 DNA reads TGTGCCAGCAGCCCGCAAGGGGGGCCCTATGGCTACACCTTC. The full variable domain, in which reference TRBV7-2 and TRBJ1-2 provide the parts outside the CDR3, is GAGVSQSPSNKVTEKGKDVELRCDPISGHTALYWYRQSLGQGLEFLIYFQGNSAPDKSGLPSDRFSAERTGGSVSTLTIQRTQQEDSAVYLCASSPQGGPYGYTFGSGTRLTVV.

The V call is TRBV7-2, the J call TRBJ1-3; unclear D gene. Germline loops: CDR1 SGHTA, CDR2 FQGNSA. The CDR3 has 15 amino acids. The ends were cut back, 5 bases at V and 0 bases at J, with 11 bases in the middle. CDR3 amino acids: CASSTAGNSGNTIYF. DNA for the CDR3: TGTGCCAGCAGCACCGCCGGTAACTCTGGAAACACCATATATTTT.

This clone was seen once. The chain has TRBV6-5 and TRBJ2-7; D remains unclear. The CDR3 covers 15 residues. Germline V CDR1 and CDR2: MNHEY, SVGAGI. Trimming stripped 2 bases from V and 0 bases from J, with 11 bases between. This CDR3 reads CASSYDAPSSYEQYF. The CDR3 DNA is TGTGCCAGCAGTTACGATGCACCGAGCTCCTACGAGCAGTACTTC.

The J gene is TRBJ2-5, the V gene TRBV7-2; a weak D match, TRBD2 (6 bases). Germline assignment: CDR1 SGHTA and CDR2 FQGNSA. Trimming pared 4 bases from V and 5 bases from J, leaving 11 bases between. The CDR3 is made up of 13 amino acids. The CDR3 region is CASSSGTLETQYF. In DNA, the CDR3 is TGTGCCAGCAGCTCCGGGACTCTTGAGACCCAGTACTTC. The variable domain in full, with the rest retrieved from reference TRBV7-2 and TRBJ2-5, is GAGVSQSPSNKVTEKGKDVELRCDPISGHTALYWYRQSLGQGLEFLIYFQGNSAPDKSGLPSDRFSAERTGGSVSTLTIQRTQQEDSAVYLCASSSGTLETQYFGPGTRLLVL.

CDR3 sequence reads: CASSLDRHNEQFF. The CDR3 DNA is TGTGCCAGCAGCCTGGACAGGCACAATGAGCAGTTCTTC. The chain carries TRBV7-2 and TRBJ2-1; 7 nucleotides align to TRBD1. Germline loops: CDR1 SGHTA, CDR2 FQGNSA. Trimming took 5 bases from V and 5 from J; bases not matched to a gene: 3. CDR3 length: 13 residues. The full variable domain, its missing parts supplied by reference TRBV7-2 and TRBJ2-1, is GAGVSQSPSNKVTEKGKDVELRCDPISGHTALYWYRQSLGQGLEFLIYFQGNSAPDKSGLPSDRFSAERTGGSVSTLTIQRTQQEDSAVYLCASSLDRHNEQFFGPGTRLTVL.

V and J are TRBV9 and TRBJ1-2; D perhaps matches TRBD1 (6 bases). The length of the CDR3 is 14 residues. CDR1 is SGDLS, CDR2 YYNGEE, per germline. The V end was cut by 6 bases, the J end by 6 bases, with 18 bases between. In DNA, the CDR3 is TGTGCCAGCAACACACAGGGCAATCGCCATGGCTACACCTTC. This sequence encodes CASNTQGNRHGYTF.

This CDR3 reads CASSLGQGIDGYTF. DNA of the CDR3: TGTGCCAGCAGCTTGGGTCAGGGGATAGATGGCTACACCTTC. V usage is TRBV5-4 and J usage is TRBJ1-2, with D possibly matching TRBD1 (6 bases). V lost 0 bases and J lost 6, with 12 bases in between. Germline CDR1 is SGHNT and CDR2 is YYREEE (reference sequence). The CDR3 has 14 amino acids.

The count of this clone is one. The chain joins TRBV10-3 to TRBJ2-3; 11 bases are a match to TRBD2. Germline values: CDR1 ENHRY, CDR2 SYGVKD. Unmatched junction bases numbered 5, after V lost 3 bases and J lost 6 bases. This CDR3 is built from 15 residues. The CDR3 is CAISEPRLAGDTQYF. Written as DNA, the CDR3 is TGTGCCATCAGTGAACCTCGACTAGCGGGGGATACGCAGTATTTT.